Presented here are 20 T cell receptor beta chains from one specimen sequenced in a study of cytomegalovirus exposure and HLA in healthy donors. With 60 Vbeta and 13 Jbeta primers, the PCR was carried out. The protocol was immunoSEQ multiplex PCR, while the TCRdb copy is restricted to in-frame clones and leaves out a portion. The data show about 85,000 clones, about 80% seen once. Sequencing was carried out using PBMCs. These receptors were obtained from a woman in her forties or fifties in good health and CMV-seropositive.

The CDR3 is CASSLLNGQGEAFF. CDR3 DNA sequence: TGTGCCAGCAGCTTATTAAACGGACAGGGTGAAGCTTTCTTT. The gene calls are TRBV13 and TRBJ1-1; TRBD1 matches at 8 bases. V lost 2 bases and J lost 7; bases outside the gene matches: 6. CDR1 and CDR2 from the germline V gene are PRHDT and FYEKMQ (reference sequence). CDR3 length: 14 amino acids.

The chain recombines TRBV11-2 with TRBJ2-2, with 7 bases matching TRBD1. V shed 1 base and J 3 bases; nucleotides not matched to a gene: 2. CDR1 is SGHAT, CDR2 FQNNGV, per germline. The CDR3 contains 15 residues. The CDR3 coding sequence is TGTGCCAGCAGCTTAGGACAGGGTGACACCGGGGAGCTGTTTTTT. The encoded protein is CASSLGQGDTGELFF.

The rearrangement links TRBV25-1 to TRBJ2-1; TRBD2 aligns across 9 bases. The CDR3 contains 16 residues. The germline V gene has CDR1 MGHDK and CDR2 SYGVNS. Trimming cost V 3 bases and J 4 bases; bases outside gene matches: 7. CDR3 in amino acids: CASSEGLAGDYNEQFF. The CDR3, as DNA: TGTGCCAGCAGTGAGGGACTAGCTGGCGATTACAATGAGCAGTTCTTC.

This clone came up a few times. V and J are TRBV6-1 and TRBJ2-2; TRBD1 agrees at 9 bases. With 5 bases clipped from V and 6 bases from J, the junction kept 4 bases outside the gene matches. CDR3 size: 14 residues. The germline gives CDR1 MNHNS, CDR2 SASEGT. Here the CDR3 reads CASSRDRESGELFF. The CDR3 coding sequence is TGTGCCAGCAGTAGGGACAGGGAATCCGGGGAGCTGTTTTTT.

There are a few counts of this clone. The rearrangement joins TRBV30 to TRBJ2-2, with unresolved D. CDR1 and CDR2 from the germline V gene are GTSNPN and SVGIG (reference sequence). There are 13 residues in the CDR3. Trimming shortened V by 4 bases and J by 4 bases, and 10 bases separated the two germline ends. In nucleotides, the CDR3 is TGTGCCTGGAACTCCTTTTCCACCGGGGAGCTGTTTTTT. This sequence encodes CAWNSFSTGELFF.

This clone was seen just once. This chain uses TRBV6-1 with TRBJ2-3, with TRBD2 matching 12 bases. Germline assignment: CDR1 MNHNS and CDR2 SASEGT. The CDR3 contains 16 residues. With V trimmed by 4 bases and J by 4 bases, 6 bases remained unmatched. CDR3 sequence reads: CASSVISSGRADTQYF. The DNA for the CDR3 is TGTGCCAGCAGTGTAATATCTAGCGGGAGGGCAGATACGCAGTATTTT.

The chain uses TRBV4-2 and TRBJ2-2; TRBD2 is a possible D gene (5 bases). V lost 1 base, J lost 4 bases, and 13 bases lay in between. CDR1 is LGHNA, CDR2 YNFKEQ, per germline. This CDR3 is built from 16 residues. In DNA form, the CDR3 reads TGTGCCAGCAGCCAAGTTCTGGAGGTGAGCACCGGGGAGCTGTTTTTT. This translates into CASSQVLEVSTGELFF.

The genes are TRBV11-2 and TRBJ1-1, with 7 nucleotides matching TRBD1. CDR1 is SGHAT, CDR2 FQNNGV, per germline. V dropped 5 bases and J dropped 5; count of bases not matched to a gene: 17. There are 17 residues in the CDR3. As DNA, the CDR3 is TGTGCCAGCAGCGATCCTTCCGGGACAGCCTCTTCTACTGAAGCTTTCTTT. Amino acids: CASSDPSGTASSTEAFF.

V is TRBV9 and J is TRBJ1-4; TRBD1 agrees at 7 bases. V lost 0 bases and J lost 4; bases outside the gene matches: 3. The CDR3 spans 15 residues. Germline V gene sequence: CDR1 SGDLS, CDR2 YYNGEE. The CDR3 nucleotides are TGTGCCAGCAGCGTAGCAGGACAGGTTAATGAAAAACTGTTTTTT. It translates to CASSVAGQVNEKLFF.

This chain uses TRBV19 with TRBJ1-2; D is undetermined. The V end lost 3 bases, the J end lost 4 bases, and 12 bases lay between the germline ends. The CDR3 totals 14 residues. Germline loops: CDR1 LNHDA, CDR2 SQIVND (reference sequence). The CDR3 loop is CASSMHRLGYGYTF. The CDR3 nucleotides read TGTGCCAGTAGTATGCATAGACTGGGCTATGGCTACACCTTC. The variable domain in full, completed from reference TRBV19 and TRBJ1-2, reads DGGITQSPKYLFRKEGQNVTLSCEQNLNHDAMYWYRQDPGQGLRLIYYSQIVNDFQKGDIAEGYSVSREKKESFPLTVTSAQKNPTAFYLCASSMHRLGYGYTFGSGTRLTVV.

This chain connects TRBV10-3 to TRBJ2-6; D is unclear. The CDR3 is 16 residues long. V lost 5 bases to trimming and J lost 0 bases, with 11 bases between them. Germline V gives CDR1 ENHRY, CDR2 SYGVKD. The CDR3 loop reads CAISPSGPSGANVLTF. CDR3 nucleotide sequence: TGTGCCATCAGTCCCTCTGGGCCCTCTGGGGCCAACGTCCTGACTTTC.

The rearrangement uses TRBV6-5 and TRBJ2-1; 7 bases are shared with TRBD2. Trimming removed 2 bases from V and 1 base from J; junction bases left unmatched: 5. The CDR3 is 16 amino acids. Germline loops: CDR1 MNHEY, CDR2 SVGAGI. The CDR3 sequence is CASSYGREPSYNEQFF. Here the CDR3 DNA reads TGTGCCAGCAGTTACGGGCGGGAGCCTTCCTACAATGAGCAGTTCTTC.

This clone occurred once. The chain joins TRBV29-1 to TRBJ2-3; 9 positions agree with TRBD1. Trimming cost V 8 bases and J 9 bases; bases outside gene matches: 15. The germline CDR1 and CDR2 sequences are SQVTM and ANQGSEA. The CDR3 has 14 residues. This chain's CDR3 is CSYWGQGALQTQYF. CDR3 nucleotides: TGCAGCTATTGGGGACAGGGTGCCCTACAAACGCAGTATTTT.

A single count supports this clone. The chain is built from TRBV29-1 and TRBJ2-6; no clear D gene. CDR1 is SQVTM and CDR2 is ANQGSEA in the germline V gene. The CDR3 has 13 residues. Trimming removed 5 bases at V and 1 base at J, with 6 bases between. CDR3 in amino acids: CSVYGSGANVLTF. CDR3 DNA: TGCAGCGTTTACGGTTCTGGGGCCAACGTCCTGACTTTC. Filled out from reference TRBV29-1 and TRBJ2-6, the complete variable domain reads SAVISQKPSRDICQRGTSLTIQCQVDSQVTMMFWYRQQPGQSLTLIATANQGSEATYESGFVIDKFPISRPNLTFSTLTVSNMSPEDSSIYLCSVYGSGANVLTFGAGSRLTVL.

This sequence joins TRBV7-3 and TRBJ1-2; tentatively, D is TRBD1 (5 bases). Trimming took 5 bases from V and 7 from J, leaving 17 bases between them. The CDR3 totals 14 residues. Germline lookup yields CDR1 SGHTA and CDR2 FQGTGA. As DNA, the CDR3 is TGTGCCAGCAGCCCAGGACATGCCCTGTCTGGCTACACCTTC. Translated, it gives CASSPGHALSGYTF.

This sequence joins TRBV5-1 and TRBJ2-7, with D perhaps matching TRBD1 (6 bases). Germline values: CDR1 SGHRS, CDR2 YFSETQ. The V and J ends lost 4 bases and 1 base respectively, with 9 bases between them. CDR3 length: 13 amino acids. CDR3: CASSRQASYEQYF. The CDR3 DNA follows: TGCGCCAGCAGCCGACAGGCATCCTACGAGCAGTACTTC.

The chain combines TRBV10-2 with TRBJ2-1; no reliable D call. CDR1 and CDR2 from the germline V gene are WSHSY and SAAADI. V was trimmed by 5 bases and J by 6 bases, leaving 5 bases between them. The CDR3 consists of 11 residues. This chain's CDR3 is CASSRSNEQFF. The CDR3 region has the DNA TGCGCCAGCAGTCGGAGCAATGAGCAGTTCTTC.

V gene TRBV19 combines with J gene TRBJ1-3; D perhaps matches TRBD1 (6 bases). The CDR3 length is 13 residues. Trimming removed 5 bases from V and 2 bases from J, with 7 bases in between. CDR1 is LNHDA and CDR2 is SQIVND in the germline V gene (reference sequence). CDR3 sequence (DNA): TGTGCCAGTAGTCAGGGGACTGGAAACACCATATATTTT. Translating gives CASSQGTGNTIYF.

V and J are TRBV29-1 and TRBJ1-3; TRBD1 is a possible D gene (6 bases). Trimming removed 6 bases at V and 2 bases at J, with 8 bases between. The germline gives CDR1 SQVTM, CDR2 ANQGSEA. This CDR3 region has 12 residues. The DNA for the CDR3 is TGCAGCGTCACAGGGACTGGAAACACCATATATTTT. This gives the protein CSVTGTGNTIYF.

This rearrangement joins TRBV7-9 to TRBJ2-6, with 9 bases aligning to TRBD1. CDR1 is SEHNR, CDR2 FQNEAQ, per germline (reference sequence). CDR3 length: 17 amino acids. V dropped 4 bases and J dropped 2; count of bases not matched to a gene: 6. The DNA for the CDR3 is TGTGCCAGCAGCTCCGACAGGGGGGCCCCTGGGGCCAACGTCCTGACTTTC. This sequence encodes CASSSDRGAPGANVLTF.